The clone carrying this T cell receptor (beta chain) was picked up one time. The target antigen is unknown. The data were obtained in a study of chemoradiotherapy in HPV16-positive cancers. Findings of the study overall: Better recurrence-free survival went with HPV-responsive T-cell expansion in HPV16-positive patients.

The protocol was immunoSEQ multiplex PCR, while the TCRdb copy is restricted to in-frame clones and leaves out a portion. The sample yields some 25,000 clones, approximately 94% seen once. The clonotype originates from a human donor with HPV-associated anogenital cancer. This specimen was collected from a patient who underwent chemoradiotherapy.

CDR3 loop: CASSLVDRGPAKNIQYF. The CDR3 nucleotides read TGCGCCAGCAGCTTGGTGGACAGGGGACCGGCCAAAAACATTCAGTACTTC. The chain couples TRBV5-1 to TRBJ2-4; TRBD1 agrees at 9 bases. J lost 1 base, V lost 0 bases, and 5 bases had no gene match. CDR3 length: 17 residues. Germline V lookup: CDR1 SGHRS, CDR2 YFSETQ.